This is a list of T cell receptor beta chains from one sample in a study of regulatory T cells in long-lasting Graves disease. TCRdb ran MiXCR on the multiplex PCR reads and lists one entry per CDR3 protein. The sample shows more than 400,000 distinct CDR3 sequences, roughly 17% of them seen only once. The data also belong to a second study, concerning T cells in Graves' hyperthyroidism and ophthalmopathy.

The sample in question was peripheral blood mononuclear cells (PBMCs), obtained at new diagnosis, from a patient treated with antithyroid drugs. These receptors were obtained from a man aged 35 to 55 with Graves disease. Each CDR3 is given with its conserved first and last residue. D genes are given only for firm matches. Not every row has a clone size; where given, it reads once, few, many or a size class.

CDR3 DNA: TGTGCCAGCAGCTTAGATCGGACAGGGGTGGCTTTCTTT
CDR3 protein: CASSLDRTGVAFF
J gene: TRBJ1-1
D gene: TRBD1
V gene: TRBV11-2
clone size: many

CDR3 DNA: TGTGCCAGCAGCCAAGGCGCGGGGGACTACAATGAGCAGTTCTTC
CDR3 protein: CASSQGAGDYNEQFF
J gene: TRBJ2-1
D gene: TRBD2
V gene: TRBV3-1
clone size: many

CDR3 DNA: TGTGCCACTAAGGTGGACCCACAAGGGGAGACCCAGTACTTC
CDR3 protein: CATKVDPQGETQYF
J gene: TRBJ2-5
D gene: .
V gene: TRBV19
clone size: .

CDR3 DNA: TGTGCCAGCAGCGCCGGGACAGGGGACATCACCGGGGAGCTGTTTTTT
CDR3 protein: CASSAGTGDITGELFF
J gene: TRBJ2-2
D gene: TRBD1
V gene: TRBV6-1
clone size: .

CDR3 DNA: TGTGCCAGCGCCCCCGCCGGGACAGGGGGCATCTACGAGCAGTACTTC
CDR3 protein: CASAPAGTGGIYEQYF
J gene: TRBJ2-7
D gene: TRBD1
V gene: TRBV28
clone size: many

CDR3 DNA: TGCAGTGCGAGGGAGGAAGGAGCCGAGCAGTACTTC
CDR3 protein: CSAREEGAEQYF
J gene: TRBJ2-7
D gene: .
V gene: TRBV20-1
clone size: many

CDR3 DNA: TGTGCCAGCATGGTGGAACTGAACACCGGGGAGCTGTTTTTT
CDR3 protein: CASMVELNTGELFF
J gene: TRBJ2-2
D gene: .
V gene: TRBV6-2/TRBV6-3
clone size: .

CDR3 DNA: TGTGCCAGCAGCCTCGAGGGCAGCCCCACTCGTAATGAGCAGTTCTTC
CDR3 protein: CASSLEGSPTRNEQFF
J gene: TRBJ2-1
D gene: .
V gene: TRBV3-1
clone size: many

CDR3 DNA: TGCAGCGTTCGTGGCGGGACCGATTCCAACGAGCAGTACTTC
CDR3 protein: CSVRGGTDSNEQYF
J gene: TRBJ2-7
D gene: .
V gene: TRBV29-1
clone size: many

CDR3 DNA: TGTGCCAGCACCTCGGGAGGGCGGTATGGCTACACCTTC
CDR3 protein: CASTSGGRYGYTF
J gene: TRBJ1-2
D gene: .
V gene: TRBV28
clone size: many

CDR3 DNA: TGTGCCAGCAGCCAAGACGGCGGAGGGGGCTACACCTTC
CDR3 protein: CASSQDGGGGYTF
J gene: TRBJ1-2
D gene: .
V gene: TRBV3-1
clone size: many

CDR3 DNA: TGTGCCAGCAGTTTCCCGGTAACAGGGATTGGAAACACCATATATTTT
CDR3 protein: CASSFPVTGIGNTIYF
J gene: TRBJ1-3
D gene: .
V gene: TRBV28
clone size: many

CDR3 DNA: TGTGCCAGCAGCTTGAACGGGGGAGGGCCATCAGAGACCCAGTACTTC
CDR3 protein: CASSLNGGGPSETQYF
J gene: TRBJ2-5
D gene: TRBD2
V gene: TRBV7-2
clone size: many

CDR3 DNA: TGTGCCAGCAGTTCCCCGGCCGGGACCTACAATGAGCAGTTCTTC
CDR3 protein: CASSSPAGTYNEQFF
J gene: TRBJ2-1
D gene: .
V gene: TRBV28
clone size: many

CDR3 DNA: TGTGCCAGCAGCGTAGGGCGGGAGGCCGCTCAGTACTTC
CDR3 protein: CASSVGREAAQYF
J gene: TRBJ2-4
D gene: TRBD2
V gene: TRBV9
clone size: few

CDR3 DNA: TGTGCCAGCCGCTCCGGGACTAGCGGGAGGGCCGGCGGGGAGCTGTTTTTT
CDR3 protein: CASRSGTSGRAGGELFF
J gene: TRBJ2-2
D gene: TRBD2
V gene: TRBV9
clone size: many

CDR3 DNA: TGTGCCAGCAGTTACAGTGGCAGGGCTGGCACTGAAGCTTTCTTT
CDR3 protein: CASSYSGRAGTEAFF
J gene: TRBJ1-1
D gene: .
V gene: TRBV6-5
clone size: .

CDR3 DNA: TGCGCCAGCAGCCAAGTCGGGCAGGGTATAAGCGGGGAGCTGTTTTTT
CDR3 protein: CASSQVGQGISGELFF
J gene: TRBJ2-2
D gene: .
V gene: TRBV4-1
clone size: .

CDR3 DNA: TGTGCCAGCAGCTTGGGCCAGGGACAGGGGGCAAGAGAGCAGTTCTTC
CDR3 protein: CASSLGQGQGAREQFF
J gene: TRBJ2-1
D gene: TRBD1
V gene: TRBV7-2
clone size: many

CDR3 DNA: TGCAGTGCCCCACTAGCGGGAGTTGTTGAGCAGTTCTTC
CDR3 protein: CSAPLAGVVEQFF
J gene: TRBJ2-1
D gene: TRBD2
V gene: TRBV20-1
clone size: many

CDR3 DNA: .
CDR3 protein: CASSPEGRGNIQYFDAGTSDEQYF
J gene: TRBJ2-7
D gene: .
V gene: TRBV7-3
clone size: once

CDR3 DNA: TGTGCCAGCAGCTTAGGGACTAGCGGGAACCAAGAGACCCAGTACTTC
CDR3 protein: CASSLGTSGNQETQYF
J gene: TRBJ2-5
D gene: TRBD2
V gene: TRBV11-2
clone size: many

CDR3 DNA: TGTGCCAGCAGTTTGGGAGACATGAGACAGGGTTATCTGCACACTGAAGCTTTCTTT
CDR3 protein: CASSLGDMRQGYLHTEAFF
J gene: TRBJ1-1
D gene: TRBD1
V gene: TRBV12-3/TRBV12-4
clone size: many

CDR3 DNA: TGTGCCAGCAGTGAAGCGGGGAGGCGGGAGCTGTTTTTT
CDR3 protein: CASSEAGRRELFF
J gene: TRBJ2-2
D gene: .
V gene: TRBV6-1
clone size: many

CDR3 DNA: TGTGCCAGCAGTGGGACTAGCTTTAATGAGCAGTTCTTC
CDR3 protein: CASSGTSFNEQFF
J gene: TRBJ2-1
D gene: TRBD2
V gene: TRBV2
clone size: few

CDR3 DNA: TGTGCCAGCAGCCATGGACTAGCGGGAGGACTCGACAATGAGCAGTTCTTC
CDR3 protein: CASSHGLAGGLDNEQFF
J gene: TRBJ2-1
D gene: TRBD2
V gene: TRBV3-1
clone size: many

CDR3 DNA: TGTGCCACCGCGACAGGGAGAGGTGAAAAACTGTTTTTT
CDR3 protein: CATATGRGEKLFF
J gene: TRBJ1-4
D gene: TRBD1
V gene: TRBV2
clone size: .

CDR3 DNA: TGTGCCAGCAGCCTAGGACTCTCCACTGAAGCTTTCTTT
CDR3 protein: CASSLGLSTEAFF
J gene: TRBJ1-1
D gene: .
V gene: TRBV14
clone size: few

CDR3 DNA: TGCGCCAGCAGCCAAGACAGGGCGGTCACTGAAGCTTTCTTT
CDR3 protein: CASSQDRAVTEAFF
J gene: TRBJ1-1
D gene: .
V gene: TRBV4-1
clone size: few

CDR3 DNA: TGTGCCAGTAGTATCCGCGGACGACAGGGGGCCTACGAGCAGTACTTC
CDR3 protein: CASSIRGRQGAYEQYF
J gene: TRBJ2-7
D gene: TRBD1
V gene: TRBV19
clone size: .

CDR3 DNA: TGTGCCAGCAGACGGGAGGGCGATACCGGGGAGCTGTTTTTT
CDR3 protein: CASRREGDTGELFF
J gene: TRBJ2-2
D gene: TRBD2
V gene: TRBV6-4
clone size: .

CDR3 DNA: TGTGCCAGCAGCCTTCGAACTAGCGTAGACAATGAGCAGTTCTTC
CDR3 protein: CASSLRTSVDNEQFF
J gene: TRBJ2-1
D gene: TRBD2
V gene: TRBV11-1
clone size: many